A selection of T cell receptor beta chains follows, all from one sample in a study of T cell repertoires in aging, cancer and after chemotherapy. TCRdb processed the multiplex PCR reads anew with MiXCR; each CDR3 protein has one entry. The data contain 9,300 or so distinct CDR3 sequences, 39% of them singletons. Sequencing was done on a sample of blood. The receptors originated from a human donor in good health. Both conserved end residues are part of each CDR3. Fields, in order: clone size, D gene, V gene, J gene, CDR3 DNA, CDR3 protein. The D gene is left open where the match is weak. Clone size appears in some rows only: once, few, many, or a class for an expanded clone.

size: -
D: TRBD2
V: TRBV19
J: TRBJ2-7
DNA: TGTGCCAGTAGTTTTCGGACTAGCGGGAACTACGAGCAGTACTTC
CDR3: CASSFRTSGNYEQYF

size: -
D: -
V: TRBV11-3
J: TRBJ2-1
DNA: TGTGCCAGCAGCCTCCGATGGAGGGCTATACCCTACAATGAGCAGTTCTTC
CDR3: CASSLRWRAIPYNEQFF

size: once
D: -
V: TRBV13
J: TRBJ2-3
DNA: TGTGCCAGCAGCTCCTGGGGGGCCGCGCCAGATACGAAGTATTTT
CDR3: CASSSWGAAPDTKYF

size: -
D: TRBD2
V: TRBV5-6
J: TRBJ2-5
DNA: TGTGCCAGCAGCTCCGCCCGGGAGGGAGAGACCCAGTACTTC
CDR3: CASSSAREGETQYF

size: -
D: -
V: TRBV11-3
J: TRBJ1-1
DNA: TGTGCCAGCAGCAGCAAGGGACGAGATGCTGAAGCTTTCTTT
CDR3: CASSSKGRDAEAFF

size: -
D: -
V: TRBV30
J: TRBJ1-3
DNA: TGTGCCTGGAGTATTGGCCAGAGAAACACCATATATTTT
CDR3: CAWSIGQRNTIYF

size: few
D: -
V: TRBV19
J: TRBJ2-7
DNA: TGTGCCAGTCGATCTTCGGGGGTGACCGAGCAGTACTTC
CDR3: CASRSSGVTEQYF

size: -
D: TRBD2
V: TRBV4-2
J: TRBJ2-3
DNA: TGTACCAGCAGCCAAGGCGGGGGGCGCACAGATACGCAGTATTTT
CDR3: CTSSQGGGRTDTQYF

size: -
D: -
V: TRBV5-4
J: TRBJ2-3
DNA: TGTGCCAGCAGCCGGATAGGGGAAGGGACAGATACGCAGTATTTT
CDR3: CASSRIGEGTDTQYF

size: few
D: -
V: TRBV6-1
J: TRBJ1-2
DNA: TGTGCCAGCAGAGGACTAACAGGGTTTTACGACTATGGCTACACCTTC
CDR3: CASRGLTGFYDYGYTF

size: few
D: -
V: TRBV10-3
J: TRBJ1-1
DNA: TGTGCCACCTGGAACAGTTGGACTGAAGCTTTCTTT
CDR3: CATWNSWTEAFF

size: few
D: -
V: TRBV18
J: TRBJ2-7
DNA: TGTGCCAGCTCACTACGACACGGGGGTGAGGTAGGCGAGCAGTACTTC
CDR3: CASSLRHGGEVGEQYF

size: few
D: TRBD2
V: TRBV7-6
J: TRBJ2-7
DNA: TGTGCCAGCAGCCCCCTCCCGTTACTAGCGGGGAGCTCCTACGAGCAGTACTTC
CDR3: CASSPLPLLAGSSYEQYF

size: -
D: -
V: TRBV18
J: TRBJ1-1
DNA: TGTGCCAGCTCACCACCGTCGGCAGGAGAGAACACTGAAGCTTTCTTT
CDR3: CASSPPSAGENTEAFF

size: -
D: TRBD2
V: TRBV13
J: TRBJ2-1
DNA: TGTGCCAGCAGCCTACTAGCGGGAGCGAATAATGAGCAGTTCTTC
CDR3: CASSLLAGANNEQFF

size: -
D: -
V: TRBV30
J: TRBJ2-3
DNA: TGTGCCTGGAGTGTACGGCTCCAGGATACGCAGTATTTT
CDR3: CAWSVRLQDTQYF

size: -
D: -
V: TRBV12-3/TRBV12-4
J: TRBJ1-1
DNA: TGTGCCAGCAGTTTAATCGGCCAGAGGACTGAAGCTTTCTTT
CDR3: CASSLIGQRTEAFF

size: -
D: TRBD1
V: TRBV12-3/TRBV12-4
J: TRBJ1-6
DNA: TGTGCCAGCACGCTCGACAGGGTCGATTCACCCCTCCACTTT
CDR3: CASTLDRVDSPLHF

size: few
D: -
V: TRBV6-2/TRBV6-3
J: TRBJ2-7
DNA: TGTGCCTGCACAGGGAGTAATTTCTACGAGCAGTACTTC
CDR3: CACTGSNFYEQYF

size: few
D: -
V: TRBV6-5
J: TRBJ2-3
DNA: TGTGCCAGCAGTTACTCCGGGCCGCCGGATACGCAGTATTTT
CDR3: CASSYSGPPDTQYF

size: -
D: -
V: TRBV6-5
J: TRBJ2-7
DNA: TGTGCCAGCAGTAGAACAGGGACCTACGAGCAGTACTTC
CDR3: CASSRTGTYEQYF

size: once
D: -
V: TRBV11-3
J: TRBJ2-1
DNA: TGTGCCAGCAGCTTAGATCAACGTGGCAGGGTTATCAACTATGAGCAGTTCTTC
CDR3: CASSLDQRGRVINYEQFF

size: medium-sized
D: -
V: TRBV29-1
J: TRBJ1-2
DNA: TGCAGCGTTGTGCAGCCCCGACAGTCCTATGGCTACACCTTC
CDR3: CSVVQPRQSYGYTF

size: -
D: -
V: TRBV12-3/TRBV12-4
J: TRBJ2-1
DNA: TGTGCCAGCAGTTTGATGGATGAGCAGTTCTTC
CDR3: CASSLMDEQFF

size: -
D: TRBD2
V: TRBV12-3/TRBV12-4
J: TRBJ2-1
DNA: TGTGCCAGCAGCACGGGACTAGCAAGCTACAATGAGCAGTTCTTC
CDR3: CASSTGLASYNEQFF

size: few
D: -
V: TRBV6-5
J: TRBJ2-7
DNA: TGTGCCAGCATTCCACATCAGGGGCAGGGGCCCTACGAGCAGTACTTC
CDR3: CASIPHQGQGPYEQYF

size: few
D: -
V: TRBV13
J: TRBJ2-7
DNA: TGTGCCAGCACTAAGACAGAAATCTCCTACGAGCAGTACTTC
CDR3: CASTKTEISYEQYF

size: -
D: -
V: TRBV12-3/TRBV12-4
J: TRBJ1-4
DNA: TGTGCCAGCAGTTTAGTCGGGCAAGGGGGTGAAAAACTGTTTTTT
CDR3: CASSLVGQGGEKLFF

size: few
D: -
V: TRBV18
J: TRBJ1-2
DNA: TGTGCCAGCTCACCAGAGACGGTTAACTATGGCTACACCTTC
CDR3: CASSPETVNYGYTF

size: -
D: -
V: TRBV20-1
J: TRBJ2-7
DNA: TGCAGTGCTAGAGATCTGCGAGGAGGGAAGGGGGACCTTCGCGAGCAGTACTTC
CDR3: CSARDLRGGKGDLREQYF

size: -
D: -
V: TRBV11-3
J: TRBJ1-1
DNA: TGTGCCAGCAGCTTACCAGGAAAGGGGGTAAACACTGAAGCTTTCTTT
CDR3: CASSLPGKGVNTEAFF

size: -
D: -
V: TRBV18
J: TRBJ2-6
DNA: TGTGCCAGCTCACCACTATCTCTTCCTGGGGCCAACGTCCTGACTTTC
CDR3: CASSPLSLPGANVLTF

size: -
D: TRBD1
V: TRBV7-6
J: TRBJ1-4
DNA: TGTGCCAGCAGCACCCGACAGGGGGCGGCTAATGAAAAACTGTTTTTT
CDR3: CASSTRQGAANEKLFF

size: once
D: TRBD2
V: TRBV11-3
J: TRBJ2-3
DNA: TGTGCCAGCAGCTTAGGGTTAGCGGGGGGCCCAGATACGCAGTATTTT
CDR3: CASSLGLAGGPDTQYF

size: -
D: -
V: TRBV13
J: TRBJ2-4
DNA: TGTGCCAGCAGCTCCCTAGAATTTTCTCGCAAAAACATTCAGTACTTC
CDR3: CASSSLEFSRKNIQYF

size: -
D: TRBD1
V: TRBV5-6
J: TRBJ1-1
DNA: TGTGCCAGCAGCACCGGGACAGCGAACACTGAAGCTTTCTTT
CDR3: CASSTGTANTEAFF

size: few
D: -
V: TRBV19
J: TRBJ1-2
DNA: TGTGCCAGTAACTCAGGGGTGGGAGGCTACACCTTC
CDR3: CASNSGVGGYTF

size: few
D: -
V: TRBV6-1
J: TRBJ2-2
DNA: TGTGCCAGCAGCGCGACCTGGACACCTAACACCGGGGAGCTGTTTTTT
CDR3: CASSATWTPNTGELFF

size: few
D: TRBD2
V: TRBV11-3
J: TRBJ2-7
DNA: TGTGCCAGCAGCCCTGGGGGGGTCGAGCAGTACTTC
CDR3: CASSPGGVEQYF

size: -
D: -
V: TRBV11-3
J: TRBJ2-5
DNA: TGTGCCAGCAGCGCCGACGGGGAAGAGACCCAGTACTTC
CDR3: CASSADGEETQYF

size: -
D: TRBD1
V: TRBV6-5
J: TRBJ1-2
DNA: TGTGCCAGCACCCCCGGGGACAGCACCGGACCTAACTATGGCTACACCTTC
CDR3: CASTPGDSTGPNYGYTF

size: -
D: TRBD2
V: TRBV6-5
J: TRBJ2-1
DNA: TGTGCCATCCAGGAAAGCGGGGGCCATTACAATGAGCAGTTCTTC
CDR3: CAIQESGGHYNEQFF

size: few
D: -
V: TRBV7-6
J: TRBJ1-2
DNA: TGTGCCAGCAGCTTAGCGGAAAGCTATGGCTACACCTTC
CDR3: CASSLAESYGYTF

size: few
D: -
V: TRBV13
J: TRBJ1-1
DNA: TGTGCCAGCAGCTACGGAAGGGAGGACACTGAAGCTTTCTTT
CDR3: CASSYGREDTEAFF

size: -
D: TRBD2
V: TRBV13
J: TRBJ2-7
DNA: TGTGCCAGCAGCTTCGGGACTAGCGGAGTCTACGAGCAGTACTTC
CDR3: CASSFGTSGVYEQYF

size: few
D: -
V: TRBV20-1
J: TRBJ2-5
DNA: TGCAGTGCGAGGACTGTCCAAGAGACCCAGTACTTC
CDR3: CSARTVQETQYF